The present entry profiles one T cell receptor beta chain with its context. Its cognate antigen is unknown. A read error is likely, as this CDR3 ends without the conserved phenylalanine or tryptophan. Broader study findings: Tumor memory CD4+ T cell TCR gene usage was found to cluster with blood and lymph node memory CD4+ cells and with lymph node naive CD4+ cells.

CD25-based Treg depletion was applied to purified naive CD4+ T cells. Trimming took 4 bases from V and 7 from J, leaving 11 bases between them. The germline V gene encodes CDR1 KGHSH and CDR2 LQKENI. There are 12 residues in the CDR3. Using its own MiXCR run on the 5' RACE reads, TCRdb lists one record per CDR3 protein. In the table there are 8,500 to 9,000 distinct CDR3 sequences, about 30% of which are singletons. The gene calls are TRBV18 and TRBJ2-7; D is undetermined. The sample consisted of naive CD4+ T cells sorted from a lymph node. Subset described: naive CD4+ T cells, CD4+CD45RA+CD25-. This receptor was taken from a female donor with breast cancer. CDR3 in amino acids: CASSQGEYEQYL. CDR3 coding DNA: TGTGCCAGCTCACAGGGTGAATATGAGCAGTACCTC.